The source of this T cell receptor (beta chain) is a study of neurological immune-mediated disorders. Study observations and caveats: Neither clinical nor MRI features were associated with the multiple sclerosis repertoire cluster.

In every sequencing run, more than 170 million TCR-beta sequences were generated from 15-18 subjects. MiXCR, run by TCRdb on the 5' RACE reads, gives a single entry per CDR3 protein. The sample contains around 130,000 distinct CDR3 sequences, more than 2.5% of which appear only once. Germline values: CDR1 WSHSY, CDR2 SAAADI. V shed 6 bases, J shed 3 bases, and the junction held 4 bases outside the gene matches. The CDR3 loop spans 15 amino acids. This clonotype appeared many times. Its antigen is unidentified. The sequence derives from a woman aged 25 to 39 with multiple sclerosis. Source material: PBMCs. The rearrangement uses TRBV10-2 and TRBJ2-7, with 14 bases that match TRBD2. The CDR3 loop is CASRRGTSGSYEQYF. The CDR3 DNA reads TGCGCCAGCAGGAGAGGGACTAGCGGGAGCTACGAGCAGTACTTC.